This T cell receptor beta chain came from a study of cytomegalovirus exposure and HLA in healthy donors. 60 Vbeta and 13 Jbeta primers were used in PCR. Assay used: immunoSEQ multiplex PCR; TCRdb lists only in-frame clones, some missing. This sample has approximately 160,000 clones, with 75% to 90% found just once. V lost 2 bases to trimming and J lost 7 bases, with 10 bases between them. There are 13 residues in the CDR3. Germline values: CDR1 SGDLS, CDR2 YYNGEE. This clonotype originated in a human donor in good health. What was sequenced was PBMCs. This chain connects TRBV9 to TRBJ2-1; a possible D gene is TRBD1 (6 bases). CDR3: CASSVQQGNEQFF. The CDR3 DNA reads TGTGCCAGCAGCGTGCAACAGGGAAATGAGCAGTTCTTC.